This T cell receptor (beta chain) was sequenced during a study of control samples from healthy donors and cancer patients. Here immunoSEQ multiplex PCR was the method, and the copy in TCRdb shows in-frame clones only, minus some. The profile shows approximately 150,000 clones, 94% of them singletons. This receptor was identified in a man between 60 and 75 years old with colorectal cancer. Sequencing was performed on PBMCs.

DNA of the CDR3: TGTGCCAGCAGCTTAGATCGGGCTAGCGGTCCCAAGCAGTACTTC. Translation gives CASSLDRASGPKQYF. This chain uses TRBV11-2 with TRBJ2-7; 7 bases agree with TRBD2. The germline gives CDR1 SGHAT, CDR2 FQNNGV. This CDR3 comprises 15 residues. V gave up 0 bases and J gave up 8 bases; unmatched junction bases: 10.